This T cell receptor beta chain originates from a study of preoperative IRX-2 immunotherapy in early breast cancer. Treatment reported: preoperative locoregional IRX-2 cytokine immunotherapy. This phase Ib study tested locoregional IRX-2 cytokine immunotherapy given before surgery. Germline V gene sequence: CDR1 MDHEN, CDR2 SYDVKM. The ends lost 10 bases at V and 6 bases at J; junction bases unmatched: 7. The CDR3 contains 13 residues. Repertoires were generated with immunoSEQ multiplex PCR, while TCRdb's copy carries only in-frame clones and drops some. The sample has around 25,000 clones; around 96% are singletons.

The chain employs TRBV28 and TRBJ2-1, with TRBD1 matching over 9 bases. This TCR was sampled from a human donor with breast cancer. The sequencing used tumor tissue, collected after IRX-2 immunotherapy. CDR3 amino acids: CAITGGSRNEQFF. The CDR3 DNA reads TGTGCCATTACAGGGGGCTCCCGCAATGAGCAGTTCTTC. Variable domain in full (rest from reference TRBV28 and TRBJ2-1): DVKVTQSSRYLVKRTGEKVFLECVQDMDHENMFWYRQDPGLGLRLIYFSYDVKMKEKGDIPEGYSVSREKKERFSLILESASTNQTSMYLCAITGGSRNEQFFGPGTRLTVL.